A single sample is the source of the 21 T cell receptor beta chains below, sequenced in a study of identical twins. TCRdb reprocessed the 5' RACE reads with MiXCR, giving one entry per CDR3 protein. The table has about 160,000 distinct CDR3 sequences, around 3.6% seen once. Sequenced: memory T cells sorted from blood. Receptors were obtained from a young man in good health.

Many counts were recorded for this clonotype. The CDR3 loop is CASSPTDRGSPTEYV. Written as DNA, the CDR3 is TGTGCCAGCAGCCCGACGGACAGGGGCTCCCCAACGGAGTACGTC. The rearrangement links TRBV7-9 to TRBJ2-7; 9 nucleotides agree with TRBD1. CDR1 and CDR2 from the germline V gene are SEHNR and FQNEAQ (reference sequence). The CDR3 runs to 15 residues. J gave up 11 bases and V 5 bases, and 16 bases lay outside the gene matches.

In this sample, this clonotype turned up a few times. CDR3 sequence: CASSFSGTGSYNEQFF. DNA of the CDR3: TGCGCCAGCAGCTTTTCCGGGACCGGCTCCTACAATGAGCAGTTCTTC. J is TRBJ2-1 and V is TRBV5-1; the D call may be TRBD1 or TRBD2 (5 bases each). Germline V gives CDR1 SGHRS, CDR2 YFSETQ. The length of the CDR3 is 16 residues. The V end was cut by 2 bases, the J end by 0 bases, with 12 bases between.

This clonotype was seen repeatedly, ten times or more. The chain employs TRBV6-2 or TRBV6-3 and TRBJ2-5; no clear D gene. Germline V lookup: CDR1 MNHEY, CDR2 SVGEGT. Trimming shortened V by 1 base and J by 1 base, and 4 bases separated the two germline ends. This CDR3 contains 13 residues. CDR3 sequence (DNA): TGTGCCAGCAGTTACTTCGGCCAAGAGACCCAGTACTTC. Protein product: CASSYFGQETQYF.

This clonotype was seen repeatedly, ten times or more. CDR3 bases: TGTGCCAGCAGCCAAGTGAGGCCCTATCAAGAGACCCAGTACTTC. It is translated as CASSQVRPYQETQYF. The chain recombines TRBV14 with TRBJ2-5, with D unclear. This CDR3 is built from 15 residues. Trimming left V 1 base short and J 2 bases short, with 11 bases between. Per the germline V gene, CDR1 is SGHDN and CDR2 is FVKESK.

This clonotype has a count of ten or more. CDR3 in DNA: TGTGCCAGCAGCACTCCGAGCGGGGGCACAGATACGCAGTATTTT. It yields the protein CASSTPSGGTDTQYF. The chain recombines TRBV7-2 with TRBJ2-3; TRBD2 matches 7 bases. The J segment lost 1 base and the V segment lost 5 bases, leaving 6 bases of the junction unmatched. This CDR3 has 15 amino acids. Germline assignment: CDR1 SGHTA and CDR2 FQGNSA.

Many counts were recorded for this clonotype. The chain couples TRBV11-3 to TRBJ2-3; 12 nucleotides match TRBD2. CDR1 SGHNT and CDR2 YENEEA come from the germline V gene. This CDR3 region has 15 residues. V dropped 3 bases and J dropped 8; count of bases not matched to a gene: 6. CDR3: CASSLTSGSTGTQYF. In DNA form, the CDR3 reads TGTGCCAGCAGCTTGACTAGCGGGAGTACGGGTACGCAGTATTTT.

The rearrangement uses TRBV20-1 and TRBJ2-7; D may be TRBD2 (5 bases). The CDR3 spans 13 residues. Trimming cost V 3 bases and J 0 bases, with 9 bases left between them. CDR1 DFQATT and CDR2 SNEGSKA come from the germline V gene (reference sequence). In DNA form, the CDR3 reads TGCAGTGCTAGCCCGGGGAGCTCCTACGAGCAGTACGTC. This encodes CSASPGSSYEQYV.

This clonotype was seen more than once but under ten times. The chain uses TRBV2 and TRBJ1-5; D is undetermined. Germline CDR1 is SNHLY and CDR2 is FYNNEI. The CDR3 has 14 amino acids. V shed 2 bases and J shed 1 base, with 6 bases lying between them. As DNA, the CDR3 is TGTGCCAGCAGTGAAAGTAGGAGCAATCAGCCCCAGCATTTT. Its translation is CASSESRSNQPQHF. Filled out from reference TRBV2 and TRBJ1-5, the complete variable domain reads EPEVTQTPSHQVTQMGQEVILRCVPISNHLYFYWYRQILGQKVEFLVSFYNNEISEKSEIFDDQFSVERPDGSNFTLKIRSTKLEDSAMYFCASSESRSNQPQHFGDGTRLSIL.

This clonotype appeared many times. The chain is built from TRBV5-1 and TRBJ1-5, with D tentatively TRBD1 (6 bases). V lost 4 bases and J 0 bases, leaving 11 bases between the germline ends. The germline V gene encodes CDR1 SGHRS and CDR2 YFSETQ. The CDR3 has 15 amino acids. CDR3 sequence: CASSPDSYSNQPQHF. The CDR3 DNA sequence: TGCGCCAGCAGCCCGGACAGTTATAGCAATCAGCCCCAGCATTTT.

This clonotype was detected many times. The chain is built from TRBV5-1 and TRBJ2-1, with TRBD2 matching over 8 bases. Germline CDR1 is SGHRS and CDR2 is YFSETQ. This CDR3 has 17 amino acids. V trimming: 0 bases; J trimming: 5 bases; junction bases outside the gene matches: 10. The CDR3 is CASSLGAGVKNHNEQFF. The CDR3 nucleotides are TGCGCCAGCAGCTTGGGAGCGGGAGTAAAAAATCACAATGAGCAGTTCTTC.

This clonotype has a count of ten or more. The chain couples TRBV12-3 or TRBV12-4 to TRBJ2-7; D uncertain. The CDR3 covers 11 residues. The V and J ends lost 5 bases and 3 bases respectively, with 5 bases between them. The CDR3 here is CASSPNYEQYF. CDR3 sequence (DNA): TGTGCCAGCAGTCCAAACTACGAGCAGTACTTC.

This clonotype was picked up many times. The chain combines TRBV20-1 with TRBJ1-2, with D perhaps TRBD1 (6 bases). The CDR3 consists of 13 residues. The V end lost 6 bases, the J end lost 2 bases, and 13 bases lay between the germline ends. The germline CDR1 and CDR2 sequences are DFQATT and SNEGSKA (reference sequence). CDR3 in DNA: TGCAGTGCGATCATTCAGGGGAACTATGGCTACACCTTC. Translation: CSAIIQGNYGYTF.

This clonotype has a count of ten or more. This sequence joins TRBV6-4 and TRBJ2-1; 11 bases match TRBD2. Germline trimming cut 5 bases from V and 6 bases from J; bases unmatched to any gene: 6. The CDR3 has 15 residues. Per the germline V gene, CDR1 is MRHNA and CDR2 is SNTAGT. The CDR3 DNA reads TGTGCCAGCAGTCTACTAGCGGGAGATTTCAATGAGCAGTTCTTC. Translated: CASSLLAGDFNEQFF.

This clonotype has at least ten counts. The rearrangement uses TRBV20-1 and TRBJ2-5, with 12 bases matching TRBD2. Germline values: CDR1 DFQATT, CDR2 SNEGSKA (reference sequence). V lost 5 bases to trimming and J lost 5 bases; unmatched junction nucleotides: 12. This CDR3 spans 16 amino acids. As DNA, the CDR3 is TGCAGTGCTGGGGGGGAACTAGCGGGAGGACGTGAGACCCAGTACTTC. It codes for CSAGGELAGGRETQYF.

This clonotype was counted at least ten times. In DNA form, the CDR3 reads TGTGCCAGCAGTTTCACACGGGGCGCGAAGGCAGATACGCAGTATTTT. Translation: CASSFTRGAKADTQYF. The chain uses TRBV28 and TRBJ2-3; D possibly uses TRBD1 or TRBD2 (5 bases each). Germline CDR1 MDHEN, CDR2 SYDVKM. The V and J ends lost 3 bases and 4 bases respectively, with 17 bases between them. This CDR3 region has 16 residues.

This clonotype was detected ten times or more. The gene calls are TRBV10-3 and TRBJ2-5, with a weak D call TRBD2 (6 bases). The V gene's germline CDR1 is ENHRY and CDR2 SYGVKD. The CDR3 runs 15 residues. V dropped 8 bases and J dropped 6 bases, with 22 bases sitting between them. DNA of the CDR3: TGTGCCATCTCAGGAGGGCCCCAGGGTCGGCAGACCCAGTACTTC. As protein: CAISGGPQGRQTQYF.

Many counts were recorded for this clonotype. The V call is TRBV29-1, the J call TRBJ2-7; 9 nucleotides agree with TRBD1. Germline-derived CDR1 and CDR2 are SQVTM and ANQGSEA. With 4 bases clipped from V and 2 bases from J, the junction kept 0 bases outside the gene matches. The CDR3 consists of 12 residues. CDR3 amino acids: CSVGTGAYEQYF. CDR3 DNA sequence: TGCAGCGTTGGGACAGGGGCCTACGAGCAGTACTTC.

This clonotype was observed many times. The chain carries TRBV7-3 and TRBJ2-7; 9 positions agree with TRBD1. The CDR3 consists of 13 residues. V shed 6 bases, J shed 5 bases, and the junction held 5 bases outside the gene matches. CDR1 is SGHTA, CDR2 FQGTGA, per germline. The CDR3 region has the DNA TGTGCCAGCAGGAGACAGGGGGGGAACGAGCAGTACTTC. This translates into CASRRQGGNEQYF.

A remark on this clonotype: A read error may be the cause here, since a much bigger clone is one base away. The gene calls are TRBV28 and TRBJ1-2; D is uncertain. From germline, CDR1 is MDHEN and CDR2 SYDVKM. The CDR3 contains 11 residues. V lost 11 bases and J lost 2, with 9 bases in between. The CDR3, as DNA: TGTGCCGCGGCGGCGAACTATGGCTACACCTTC. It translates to CAAAANYGYTF.

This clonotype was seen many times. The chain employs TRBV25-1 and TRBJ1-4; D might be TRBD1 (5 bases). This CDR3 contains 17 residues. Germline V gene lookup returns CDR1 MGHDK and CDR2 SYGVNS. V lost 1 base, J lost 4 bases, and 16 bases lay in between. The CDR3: CASSESGRSRRNEKLFF. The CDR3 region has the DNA TGTGCCAGCAGTGAATCGGGGCGTTCTCGACGTAATGAAAAACTGTTTTTT.

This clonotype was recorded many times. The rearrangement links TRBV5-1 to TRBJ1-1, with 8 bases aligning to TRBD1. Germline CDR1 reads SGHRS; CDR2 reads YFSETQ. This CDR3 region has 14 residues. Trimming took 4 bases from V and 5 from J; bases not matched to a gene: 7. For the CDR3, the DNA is TGCGCCAGCAGCACCTGGACAGGGTGGACTGAAGCTTTCTTT. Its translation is CASSTWTGWTEAFF.